One and the same sample provided the 2 T cell receptor beta chains below, sequenced in a study of monozygotic twins with inflammatory bowel disease. TCRdb reprocessed the 5' RACE reads and keeps a single row for each CDR3 protein, giving no DNA. In all, the sample yields 300,000 to 400,000 distinct CDR3 sequences. Specimen: blood. Receptors originate from a human donor with ulcerative colitis or Crohn's disease, or a healthy co-twin of an affected twin (not recorded which).

The chain joins TRBV5-8 to TRBJ1-1; TCRdb designates TRBD1, a call that cannot be tested without DNA. CDR3 length equals 15 residues. Germline CDR1 and CDR2: SGHTS and YDEGEE. This CDR3 is CASSLPGRMNTEAFF.

V gene TRBV9 combines with J gene TRBJ2-5; the D call from TCRdb, TRBD1, cannot be confirmed without DNA. The CDR3 is made up of 13 amino acids. Germline V lookup: CDR1 SGDLS, CDR2 YYNGEE. The CDR3 sequence is CASSVRVDETQYF. The full variable domain, in which reference TRBV9 and TRBJ2-5 provide the parts outside the CDR3, is DSGVTQTPKHLITATGQRVTLRCSPRSGDLSVYWYQQSLDQGLQFLIQYYNGEERAKGNILERFSAQQFPDLHSELNLSSLELGDSALYFCASSVRVDETQYFGPGTRLLVL.